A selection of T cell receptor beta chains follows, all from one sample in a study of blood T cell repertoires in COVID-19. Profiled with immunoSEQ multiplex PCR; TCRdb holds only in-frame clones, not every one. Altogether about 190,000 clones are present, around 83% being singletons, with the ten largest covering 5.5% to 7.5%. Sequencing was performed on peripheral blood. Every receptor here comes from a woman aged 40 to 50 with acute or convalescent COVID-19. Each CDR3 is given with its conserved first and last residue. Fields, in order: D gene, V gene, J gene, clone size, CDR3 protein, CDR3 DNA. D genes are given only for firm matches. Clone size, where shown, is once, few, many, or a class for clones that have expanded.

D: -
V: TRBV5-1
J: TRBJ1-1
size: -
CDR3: CASSMGAGAAAFF
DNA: TGCGCCAGCAGCATGGGAGCGGGGGCAGCAGCTTTCTTT

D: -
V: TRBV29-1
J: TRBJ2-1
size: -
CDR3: CSAGGGKSSYNEQFF
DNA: TGCAGCGCGGGTGGAGGGAAAAGCTCCTACAATGAGCAGTTCTTC

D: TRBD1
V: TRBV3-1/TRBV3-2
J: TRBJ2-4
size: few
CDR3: CASSQWGTGDGIQYF
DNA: TGTGCCAGCAGCCAATGGGGTACAGGGGACGGCATTCAGTACTTC

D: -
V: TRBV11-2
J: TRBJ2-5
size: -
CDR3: CASSLSNLGETQYF
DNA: TGTGCCAGCAGCTTATCCAACCTGGGCGAGACCCAGTACTTC

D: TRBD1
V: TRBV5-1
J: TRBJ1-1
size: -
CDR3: CASSNGQGLNTEAFF
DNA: TGCGCCAGCAGCAATGGACAGGGGCTGAACACTGAAGCTTTCTTT

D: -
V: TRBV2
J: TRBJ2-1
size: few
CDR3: CASSDPWRGEQFF
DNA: TGTGCCAGCAGTGACCCCTGGCGCGGTGAGCAGTTCTTC

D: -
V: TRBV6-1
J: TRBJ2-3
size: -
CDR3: CASSGYREGYTDTQYF
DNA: TGTGCCAGCAGTGGATACAGGGAGGGATACACAGATACGCAGTATTTT

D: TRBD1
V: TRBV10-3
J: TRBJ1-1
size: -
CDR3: CAISSQGGNTEAFF
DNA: TGTGCCATCAGTTCACAGGGGGGGAACACTGAAGCTTTCTTT

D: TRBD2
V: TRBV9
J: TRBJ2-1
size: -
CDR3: CASSPTSGSYEQFF
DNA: TGTGCCAGCAGCCCTACTAGCGGGAGCTATGAGCAGTTCTTC

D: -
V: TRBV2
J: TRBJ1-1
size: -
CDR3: CASGEREGTEAFF
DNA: TGTGCCAGCGGGGAAAGGGAGGGGACTGAAGCTTTCTTT

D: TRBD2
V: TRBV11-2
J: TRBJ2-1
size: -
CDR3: CAGSQRLAGLLDNEQFF
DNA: TGTGCCGGCAGCCAAAGACTAGCGGGATTATTGGACAATGAGCAGTTCTTC

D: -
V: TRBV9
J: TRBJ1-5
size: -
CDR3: CASSRGGGNQPQHF
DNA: TGTGCCAGCAGCAGGGGAGGGGGGAATCAGCCCCAGCATTTT

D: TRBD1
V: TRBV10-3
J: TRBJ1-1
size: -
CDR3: CAIRQGGFTEAFF
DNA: TGTGCCATCAGGCAGGGGGGCTTCACTGAAGCTTTCTTT

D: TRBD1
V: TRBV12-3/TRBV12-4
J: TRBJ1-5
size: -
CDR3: CASSNQGDQPQHF
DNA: TGTGCCAGCTCGAATCAGGGGGATCAGCCCCAGCATTTT

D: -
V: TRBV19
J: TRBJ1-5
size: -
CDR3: CASSIWTNGQPQHF
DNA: TGTGCCAGTAGTATTTGGACAAACGGGCAGCCCCAGCATTTT

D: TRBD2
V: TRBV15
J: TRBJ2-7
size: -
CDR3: CATSSASGESYEQYF
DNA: TGTGCCACCAGCAGTGCTAGCGGGGAATCCTACGAGCAGTACTTC

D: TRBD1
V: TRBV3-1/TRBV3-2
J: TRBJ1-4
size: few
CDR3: CASSLGQTEKLFF
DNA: TGTGCCAGCAGCCTGGGACAGACTGAAAAACTGTTTTTT

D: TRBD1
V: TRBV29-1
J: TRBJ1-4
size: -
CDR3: CSGGQGADEKLFF
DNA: TGCAGCGGGGGACAGGGGGCAGATGAAAAACTGTTTTTT

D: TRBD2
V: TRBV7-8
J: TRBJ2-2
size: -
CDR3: CASMGGRGYNTGELFF
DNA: TGTGCCAGCATGGGAGGGAGGGGCTACAACACCGGGGAGCTGTTTTTT

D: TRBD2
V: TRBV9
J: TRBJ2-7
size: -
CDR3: CASSVGPSGGAYEQYF
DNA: TGTGCCAGCAGCGTCGGTCCTAGCGGCGGAGCCTACGAGCAGTACTTC

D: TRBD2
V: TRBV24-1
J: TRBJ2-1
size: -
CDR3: CATSDWGGSGRAHEQFF
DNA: TGTGCCACCAGTGACTGGGGCGGGAGCGGGAGGGCCCATGAGCAGTTCTTC

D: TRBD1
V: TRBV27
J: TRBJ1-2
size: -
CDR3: CASSRGTGGANYGYTF
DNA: TGTGCCAGCAGTAGGGGGACAGGGGGAGCTAACTATGGCTACACCTTC

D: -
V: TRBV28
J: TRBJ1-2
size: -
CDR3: CASSLWRTGNGYTF
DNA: TGTGCCAGCAGTTTATGGAGAACAGGGAATGGCTACACCTTC

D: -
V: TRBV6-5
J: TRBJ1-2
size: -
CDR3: CASNPGYLVGGYTF
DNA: TGTGCCAGCAACCCGGGATACCTGGTAGGAGGCTACACCTTC

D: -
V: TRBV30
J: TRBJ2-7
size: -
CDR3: CAWSSPGITGDYEQYF
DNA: TGTGCCTGGAGTTCCCCGGGGATAACCGGGGACTACGAGCAGTACTTC

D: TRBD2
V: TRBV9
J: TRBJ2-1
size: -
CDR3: CASSVVGGGNYNEQFF
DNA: TGTGCCAGCAGCGTAGTGGGCGGGGGGAACTACAATGAGCAGTTCTTC

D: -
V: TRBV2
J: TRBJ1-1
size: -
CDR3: CASFKNTEAFF
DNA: TGTGCCAGTTTCAAGAACACTGAAGCTTTCTTT